This TCR beta chain was sequenced for a study of memory CD4+ T cells and cytomegalovirus serostatus (dated 2019 in TCRdb). Background for the entire study: The cohort comprised around 35 healthy Belgian adults, 9 CMV seropositive and about 25 CMV seronegative. To replicate a published TCR-based CMV serostatus classifier, the study sequenced CD4+ memory TCRbeta repertoires from a Belgian cohort whose cytomegalovirus serostatus was known. On the study overall, not on this receptor specifically: The original-framework classifier achieved a median bootstrapped AUC of around 0.95 with a 95% CI of 0.76-1.00 on the Belgian cohort. The results were interpreted as suggesting that the CMV-associated TCR signature is largely present in the CD4+ memory repertoire. Among the roughly 160 previously reported CMV-associated TCRbeta sequences, 67 showed up in the CD4+ memory repertoires, with each one found in between one and five individuals. Only CD4+CD45RO+ memory cells were sequenced, in contrast to the original study, in which naive and memory CD4+ and CD8+ populations were covered. For predicting CMV serostatus, the median bootstrapped AUC was about 0.95 using the original framework and about 0.9 using a US-trained random forest.

The germline V gene specifies MNHNS as CDR1 and SASEGT as CDR2. The CDR3 numbers 19 residues from cysteine through phenylalanine. Kept here is only the CDR3 DNA, which spans 57 bases and is read in frame from base 1. For this clone: The antigen it recognizes is unknown. The junction differs from germline at one of its ends, possibly a read error.

The Quick-DNA Microprep Kit was used to extract genomic DNA from the sorted cells. Amplification of TCRbeta DNA was done with the immunoSEQ hsTCRbeta kit, following the protocol from the manufacturer. TCRbeta libraries were sequenced on an Illumina MiSeq instrument. The authors processed their data as follows. Following removal of out-of-frame sequences, 2 million to 2.5 million distinct TCRbeta sequences were retained, with an average of roughly 70,000 per individual. Each individual was scored according to the count of approximately 170 previously reported CMV-associated TCRbeta sequences and the total productive distinct TCRbeta count. A beta-binomial model was reimplemented in Python, and scikit-learn random forests with default parameters were trained on data from the US cohort. On the Belgian cohort, classifier performance was reported as the median AUC, along with percentile confidence intervals, across 10,000 bootstrap iterations. The immuneACCESS repertoire file appears here via TCRdb, limited to in-frame rearrangements. These files lack a portion of the clones; in checked studies, under half of the deficit traces to unresolved V genes, and the cause of the others is not known. That table gives V, J and clone size, and the DNA gave D and trimming. The sample table holds 55,000 to 65,000 clones, of which approximately 86% were seen once. The ten most abundant clones make up 0.5% of the sample.

Single viable CD3+CD4+CD8-CD45RO+ cells were sorted as memory CD4+ T cells on a FACSAria II. CMV serostatus was determined using a Roche Elecsys assay that detects serum IgG against CMV pp150, pp28, p38 and p52. Once the samples were thawed, total CD4+ T cells were enriched through positive selection using CD4 magnetic microbeads. The samples came from a different study that was designed specifically to examine the CD4+ T cell memory repertoire. Following standard operating procedures, peripheral blood mononuclear cells were isolated and cryopreserved, while serum was kept at -80 degrees C. CD3-PerCP (BW264/56), CD4-APC (RPA-T4), CD45RO-PE (UCHT1) and CD8-Pacific Orange (3B5) antibodies were used for staining, and non-viable cells were excluded with Sytox blue.

The rearrangement combines TRBV6-1 with TRBJ2-1, with 10 bases in between that match TRBD2. The specimen sequenced was memory CD4+ T cells from blood. This receptor was obtained from an adult in good health and CMV-seronegative. Some clones in this sample may be carry-over from other donors' samples. The CDR3 amino acid sequence is: CASSEVTSGRAGARNGQFF. The DNA sequence reads TGTGCCAGCAGTGAAGTAACCAGCGGGAGGGCCGGGGCTAGGAATGGGCAGTTCTTC.